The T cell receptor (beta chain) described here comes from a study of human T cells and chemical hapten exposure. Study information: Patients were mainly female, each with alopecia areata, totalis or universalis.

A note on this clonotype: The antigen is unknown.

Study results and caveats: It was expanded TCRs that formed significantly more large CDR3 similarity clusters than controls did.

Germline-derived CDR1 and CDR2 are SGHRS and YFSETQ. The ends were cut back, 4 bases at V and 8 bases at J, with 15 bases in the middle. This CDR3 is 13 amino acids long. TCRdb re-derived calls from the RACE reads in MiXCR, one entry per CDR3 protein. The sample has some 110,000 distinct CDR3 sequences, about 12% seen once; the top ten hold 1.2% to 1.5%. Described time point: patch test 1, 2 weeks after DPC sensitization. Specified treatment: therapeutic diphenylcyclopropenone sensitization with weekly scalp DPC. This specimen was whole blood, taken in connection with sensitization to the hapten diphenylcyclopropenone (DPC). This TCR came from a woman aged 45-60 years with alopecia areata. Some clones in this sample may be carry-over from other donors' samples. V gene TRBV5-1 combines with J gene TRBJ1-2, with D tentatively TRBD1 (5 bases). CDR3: CASSPTDPWGYTF. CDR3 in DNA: TGCGCCAGCAGCCCGACAGACCCATGGGGCTACACCTTC.